The rows below give T cell receptor beta chains drawn from one sample of a study of vaccination and CD4 T cells after COVID-19. No antigen has been assigned to these receptors. TCRdb reanalysed the PCR reads using MiXCR and keeps one entry per CDR3 protein. The table records 15,000 to 20,000 distinct CDR3 sequences, 40% to 50% of them present only once. Material for sequencing was CD4+ T cells from blood, cultured in vitro. Every receptor here comes from a human donor who had recovered from COVID-19. The CDR3 runs from the conserved cysteine through the conserved F or W. D genes are given only for firm matches. The size of a clone is reported for some rows only, either as once, few or many, or as a class for expanded clones.

D: NA; V: TRBV20-1; size: few; J: TRBJ1-2; DNA: TGCAGTGCGCTAAATCCTAACTATGGCTACACCTTC; CDR3: CSALNPNYGYTF
D: TRBD2; V: TRBV24-1; size: NA; J: TRBJ2-2; DNA: TGTGCCACCAGTGATCAGGGACTAGCGGGGATGAACACCGGGGAGCTGTTTTTT; CDR3: CATSDQGLAGMNTGELFF
D: TRBD2; V: TRBV7-6; size: few; J: TRBJ2-5; DNA: TGTGCCAGCAGCTTACTAGCGGGAGTGAGAGAGACCCAGTACTTC; CDR3: CASSLLAGVRETQYF
D: NA; V: TRBV20-1; size: NA; J: TRBJ2-5; DNA: TGCAGTGCTATTCCCGGAGGAGAGACCCAGTACTTC; CDR3: CSAIPGGETQYF
D: NA; V: TRBV20-1; size: NA; J: TRBJ2-1; DNA: TGCAGTGCTCCAAAATCCAGGCTCTACAATGAGCAGTTCTTC; CDR3: CSAPKSRLYNEQFF
D: NA; V: TRBV20-1; size: NA; J: TRBJ1-3; DNA: TGCAGTGCTAGGACAGGAGACTTTGGAAACACCATATATTTT; CDR3: CSARTGDFGNTIYF
D: NA; V: TRBV29-1; size: NA; J: TRBJ1-1; DNA: TGCAGCGTTTGGGGGGACGGGATGAACACTGAAGCTTTCTTT; CDR3: CSVWGDGMNTEAFF
D: NA; V: TRBV7-2; size: NA; J: TRBJ1-6; DNA: TGTGCCAGCAGCTTAGTCCGGAGGGGGAACCCAAATAATTCACCCCTCCACTTT; CDR3: CASSLVRRGNPNNSPLHF
D: NA; V: TRBV4-3; size: NA; J: TRBJ2-7; DNA: TGCGCCAGCAGCCAAGAGGTGCGACAGGAGGGGTACGAGCAGTACTTC; CDR3: CASSQEVRQEGYEQYF
D: TRBD1; V: TRBV7-2; size: few; J: TRBJ1-2; DNA: TGTGCCAGCAGCTTGGGACAGACCCCTGGCTACACCTTC; CDR3: CASSLGQTPGYTF
D: NA; V: TRBV4-1; size: NA; J: TRBJ1-1; DNA: TGCGCCAGCAGCCCGATTCGGAGGCCCAGAGCGGGGACTGAAGCTTTCTTT; CDR3: CASSPIRRPRAGTEAFF
D: NA; V: TRBV12-3/TRBV12-4; size: few; J: TRBJ1-2; DNA: TGTGCCAGCAGTCCGACTGGGACATATGGCTACACCTTC; CDR3: CASSPTGTYGYTF
D: NA; V: TRBV6-2/TRBV6-3; size: large; J: TRBJ1-1; DNA: TGTGCCAGCAGTTACTCGCTCGGGGGGGACACTGAAGCTTTCTTT; CDR3: CASSYSLGGDTEAFF
D: TRBD2; V: TRBV24-1; size: NA; J: TRBJ2-3; DNA: TGTGCCACCAGTGACTTTAGCGGGCCTAGCACAGATACGCAGTATTTT; CDR3: CATSDFSGPSTDTQYF
D: NA; V: TRBV7-9; size: few; J: TRBJ1-6; DNA: TGTGCCAGCAGCTTTTCGGACTATAATTCACCCCTCCACTTT; CDR3: CASSFSDYNSPLHF
D: NA; V: TRBV7-9; size: few; J: TRBJ2-4; DNA: TGTGCCAGCAGCTTAGAGGCAAACATTCAGTACTTC; CDR3: CASSLEANIQYF
D: NA; V: TRBV2; size: NA; J: TRBJ2-3; DNA: TGTGCCAGCAGAGGGTGGGGGGATACGCAGTATTTT; CDR3: CASRGWGDTQYF
D: TRBD2; V: TRBV5-4; size: few; J: TRBJ2-5; DNA: TGTGCCAGCAGCGCAATTGGGGGGGGACGGAGCCAAGAGACCCAGTACTTC; CDR3: CASSAIGGGRSQETQYF
D: NA; V: TRBV6-2/TRBV6-3; size: NA; J: TRBJ1-1; DNA: TGTGCCAGCAGGTACGAGACTGAAGCTTTCTTT; CDR3: CASRYETEAFF
D: NA; V: TRBV6-1; size: NA; J: TRBJ2-1; DNA: TGTGCCAGCAGCCGGGCCCCCAGTGAGCAGTTCTTC; CDR3: CASSRAPSEQFF
D: NA; V: TRBV20-1; size: NA; J: TRBJ2-5; DNA: TGCAGTGGAGGTAAAGAAGAGACCCAGTACTTC; CDR3: CSGGKEETQYF
D: NA; V: TRBV28; size: few; J: TRBJ2-2; DNA: TGTGCCAGCAGAAGGAATCCCCAGGACACCGGGGAGCTGTTTTTT; CDR3: CASRRNPQDTGELFF
D: NA; V: TRBV12-3/TRBV12-4; size: NA; J: TRBJ2-2; DNA: TGTGCCAGCAGTTTAGCGTCCGTCGGAACCGGGGAGCTGTTTTTT; CDR3: CASSLASVGTGELFF
D: NA; V: TRBV27; size: NA; J: TRBJ1-4; DNA: TGTGCCAGCAGGCGAGGGTCGACAACTAATGAAAAACTGTTTTTT; CDR3: CASRRGSTTNEKLFF
D: NA; V: TRBV20-1; size: few; J: TRBJ1-3; DNA: TGCAGTGCTAGCCGCCACGCTGACACCATATATTTT; CDR3: CSASRHADTIYF
D: NA; V: TRBV24-1; size: once; J: TRBJ2-1; DNA: TGTGCCACCAGTGATTTTTGGCTAAATAATGAGCAGTTCTTC; CDR3: CATSDFWLNNEQFF
D: NA; V: TRBV5-1; size: NA; J: TRBJ2-3; DNA: TGCGCCAGCAGGTTACAAACCGGTACGCAGTATTTT; CDR3: CASRLQTGTQYF
D: NA; V: TRBV12-3/TRBV12-4; size: NA; J: TRBJ2-3; DNA: TGTGCCAGCAGTTTAAGCCTAGCGACTATAATTACGCAGTATTTT; CDR3: CASSLSLATIITQYF
D: NA; V: TRBV12-3/TRBV12-4; size: few; J: TRBJ2-7; DNA: TGTGCCAGCAGCCGGTCTAGAGTTGGGTACGAGCAGTACTTC; CDR3: CASSRSRVGYEQYF
D: NA; V: TRBV20-1; size: NA; J: TRBJ2-7; DNA: TGCAGTGCTAGAAGGACAGCTAACTACGAGCAGTACTTC; CDR3: CSARRTANYEQYF
D: TRBD1; V: TRBV27; size: NA; J: TRBJ2-5; DNA: TGTGCCAGCTCGGACAGGGCAGAGACCCAGTACTTC; CDR3: CASSDRAETQYF
D: TRBD2; V: TRBV20-1; size: NA; J: TRBJ2-3; DNA: TGCAGTGCCGCAGGTGGGCGGGAGGGCGGAGATACGCAGTATTTT; CDR3: CSAAGGREGGDTQYF
D: NA; V: TRBV27; size: NA; J: TRBJ2-3; DNA: TGTGCCAGCAGTTTAAGAAGGGGTATAACCACAGATACGCAGTATTTT; CDR3: CASSLRRGITTDTQYF
D: TRBD2; V: TRBV6-5; size: NA; J: TRBJ2-7; DNA: TGTGCCAGCAGTTACTCGAGTGCCCTAGCGGGGACCTACGAGCAGTACTTC; CDR3: CASSYSSALAGTYEQYF
D: TRBD2; V: TRBV23-1; size: NA; J: TRBJ2-3; DNA: TGCGCCAGCAGCCAACCAGCGGGAGGGGGCACAGATACGCAGTATTTT; CDR3: CASSQPAGGGTDTQYF
D: NA; V: TRBV19; size: few; J: TRBJ2-2; DNA: TGTGCCAGTACCCCCAGGGAAAGCGGGGAGCTGTTTTTT; CDR3: CASTPRESGELFF
D: NA; V: TRBV20-1; size: few; J: TRBJ1-5; DNA: TGCAGTGCCGGGCCCCCGGACCAGGAGTACCAGCCCCAGCATTTT; CDR3: CSAGPPDQEYQPQHF
D: TRBD1; V: TRBV6-1; size: few; J: TRBJ1-6; DNA: TGTGCCAGCAGTCAGGGACAGGGGGAACTCCACTTT; CDR3: CASSQGQGELHF
D: NA; V: TRBV20-1; size: few; J: TRBJ1-1; DNA: TGCAGTGCTAGTTTAGCTTTGATTGGGAACACTGAAGCTTTCTTT; CDR3: CSASLALIGNTEAFF
D: TRBD1; V: TRBV11-2; size: NA; J: TRBJ1-2; DNA: TGTGCCAGCAGCTTAGCGAGGGGGCAAGACTATGGCTACACCTTC; CDR3: CASSLARGQDYGYTF
D: NA; V: TRBV20-1; size: NA; J: TRBJ1-3; DNA: TGCAGTGCTAGGTTTGGGGGGTTTGGAAACACCATATATTTT; CDR3: CSARFGGFGNTIYF
D: TRBD2; V: TRBV7-9; size: NA; J: TRBJ2-3; DNA: TGTGCCAGCAGCTTTAGTATCGGGACTAGTGTCACAGATACGCAGTATTTT; CDR3: CASSFSIGTSVTDTQYF
D: NA; V: TRBV5-1; size: few; J: TRBJ2-1; DNA: TGCGCCAGCAGCTTGCAACGGGAGCAGTTCTTC; CDR3: CASSLQREQFF
D: NA; V: TRBV7-9; size: NA; J: TRBJ1-4; DNA: TGTGCCAGCAGCTTAGGATCCGGCGGGTCCTTTAGGGATAATGAAAAACTGTTTTTT; CDR3: CASSLGSGGSFRDNEKLFF